The following is a T cell receptor beta chain sequence with its context. The antigen remains undetermined. This sample stems from a study of Tregs in tolerant kidney transplant recipients. The study, taken as a whole, reports: Biological reproducibility was not directly addressed in this study. The small number of patients limits these findings pending further validation. Antigen-driven expansion was suggested because donor-specific Tregs expanded more than all Tregs in tolerant patients.

The nonmyeloablative bone marrow transplants came from related graft donors, with transient mixed chimerism. Thawed PBMCs were FACS-sorted into unstimulated CD4+CD25+CD127- regulatory T cells, CD4+CD25- non-regulatory cells, CD4 and CD8 cells. This CDR3 is built from 14 residues. Per the germline V gene, CDR1 is SGDLS and CDR2 is YYNGEE. V shed 1 base and J shed 4 bases, with 11 bases lying between them. Using immunoSEQ multiplex PCR, the repertoire was profiled, and TCRdb retains in-frame clones only, with some absent. The sample yields fewer than 95,000 clones, over 85% seen once. The chain combines TRBV9 with TRBJ1-2; tentatively, D is TRBD1 (5 bases). Sequencing used CD4+ T cells from blood (PBMCs), obtained 12 months after the transplant. The receptor comes from a human patient who received a combined kidney and bone marrow transplant. Some T cells may be transferred from the graft donor. CDR3 sequence reads: CASSVTQGTYGYTF. The CDR3 DNA reads TGTGCCAGCAGCGTAACTCAGGGCACCTATGGCTACACCTTC.